One and the same sample provided the 4 T cell receptor beta chains below, sequenced in a study of blood T cell repertoires in COVID-19. Clones were sequenced by immunoSEQ multiplex PCR, and TCRdb holds only the in-frame ones, with some missing. This sample has 100,000 to 120,000 clones, with around four fifths found just once. The sequenced material came from peripheral blood. Source of these receptors: an older woman with acute or convalescent COVID-19.

Here the CDR3 DNA reads TGCGCCAGCAGCCAAGTCTCACAGGGGGAAAAACTGTTTTTT. This sequence encodes CASSQVSQGEKLFF. The chain recombines TRBV4-3 with TRBJ1-4; TRBD1 matches at 7 bases. From germline, CDR1 is LGHNA and CDR2 YSLEER. Unmatched junction bases numbered 4, after V lost 1 base and J lost 8 bases. This CDR3 spans 14 amino acids.

Only a few counts were recorded for this clone. The chain combines TRBV2 with TRBJ2-2; possibly TRBD2 for D (6 bases). V lost 1 base and J lost 5, with 11 bases in between. This CDR3 is built from 15 residues. The V gene's germline CDR1 is SNHLY and CDR2 FYNNEI. The CDR3 DNA reads TGTGCCAGCAGTGAAGGACTAGGAAGGACCGGGGAGCTGTTTTTT. Translation gives CASSEGLGRTGELFF. Based on the CDR3 plus reference TRBV2 and TRBJ2-2, the full variable domain is EPEVTQTPSHQVTQMGQEVILRCVPISNHLYFYWYRQILGQKVEFLVSFYNNEISEKSEIFDDQFSVERPDGSNFTLKIRSTKLEDSAMYFCASSEGLGRTGELFFGEGSRLTVL.

The V and J genes are TRBV9 and TRBJ2-7, with 7 bases fitting TRBD1. Germline-derived CDR1 and CDR2 are SGDLS and YYNGEE. The CDR3 spans 15 residues. V shed 3 bases and J 1 base; nucleotides not matched to a gene: 7. The CDR3 DNA follows: TGTGCCAGCAGCGCCCAATCACAGGGGTCCTACGAGCAGTACTTC. Its translation is CASSAQSQGSYEQYF.

The rearrangement joins TRBV7-9 to TRBJ2-3; D uncertain. Germline CDR1 and CDR2: SEHNR and FQNEAQ (reference sequence). This CDR3 spans 12 amino acids. Trimming removed 5 bases at V and 6 bases at J, with 9 bases between. Here the CDR3 reads CASSQVGDTQYF. DNA for the CDR3: TGTGCCAGCAGCCAAGTCGGGGATACGCAGTATTTT.